What follows are 14 T cell receptor beta chains derived from one specimen sequenced in a study of T cell changes during pregnancy in multiple sclerosis. Clones were sequenced by immunoSEQ multiplex PCR, and TCRdb holds only the in-frame ones, with some missing. The sample yields fewer than 90,000 clones, around 94% seen once. The specimen was peripheral blood, collected in the third trimester of pregnancy. The receptors were gathered from a female donor with multiple sclerosis, enrolled in a pregnancy study.

The chain carries TRBV30 and TRBJ1-5; 10 bases match TRBD1. The CDR3 is 16 residues long. The trim removed 3 bases at V and 6 bases at J, leaving 11 bases unmatched. From germline, CDR1 is GTSNPN and CDR2 SVGIG (reference sequence). The CDR3 bases are TGTGCCTGGAGCGATATCCTAGGACAGGGGGTTCAGCCCCAGCATTTT. Protein sequence: CAWSDILGQGVQPQHF.

This chain connects TRBV30 to TRBJ1-3; D is unresolved. Germline assignment: CDR1 GTSNPN and CDR2 SVGIG (reference sequence). There are 13 residues in the CDR3. Trimming pared 2 bases from V and 4 bases from J, leaving 9 bases between. The CDR3: CAWSSGLGNTIYF. The CDR3 nucleotides are TGTGCCTGGAGTTCAGGCCTCGGAAACACCATATATTTT.

The CDR3 sequence is CASSLGTRSNEQFF. The CDR3 DNA sequence: TGTGCCAGCAGCCTCGGGACTAGATCCAATGAGCAGTTCTTC. The gene calls are TRBV7-6 and TRBJ2-1; 8 bases agree with TRBD2. The germline gives CDR1 SGHVS, CDR2 FNYEAQ. The CDR3 is 14 residues long. After removal of 5 bases from V and 6 bases from J, the junction contained 6 bases not matched to a gene. The full variable domain, its missing parts supplied by reference TRBV7-6 and TRBJ2-1, is GAGVSQSPRYKVTKRGQDVALRCDPISGHVSLYWYRQALGQGPEFLTYFNYEAQQDKSGLPNDRFSAERPEGSISTLTIQRTEQRDSAMYRCASSLGTRSNEQFFGPGTRLTVL.

The V gene is TRBV5-1, the J gene TRBJ1-1; 9 nucleotides line up with TRBD1. The V and J ends lost 1 base and 5 bases, in that order; junction bases with no gene match: 15. There are 18 residues in the CDR3. In germline, CDR1 is SGHRS, CDR2 YFSETQ. The CDR3 spells CASSLSPGGQGGRTEAFF. The DNA for the CDR3 is TGCGCCAGCAGCTTGTCTCCCGGGGGACAGGGTGGGAGAACTGAAGCTTTCTTT.

V and J are TRBV6-6 and TRBJ2-1, with D perhaps TRBD2 (6 bases). The CDR3 contains 15 residues. V was pared by 2 bases and J by 4 bases, with 12 bases between. Germline CDR1 is MNHNY and CDR2 is SVGAGI (reference sequence). CDR3 amino acids: CASSYGGYPYNEQFF. The CDR3 coding sequence is TGTGCCAGCAGTTACGGGGGGTACCCTTACAATGAGCAGTTCTTC.

The chain joins TRBV4-1 to TRBJ1-2; no definite D call. CDR3 size: 12 residues. Trimming took off 0 bases at V and 4 bases at J, with 3 bases between the two ends. CDR1 is MGHRA, CDR2 YSYEKL, per germline. The CDR3, as DNA: TGCGCCAGCAGCCAAGACGGCTATGGCTACACCTTC. Translation: CASSQDGYGYTF.

V and J are TRBV10-2 and TRBJ1-3; TRBD1 is a possible D gene (5 bases). CDR3 length equals 16 residues. The germline CDR1 and CDR2 sequences are WSHSY and SAAADI. V was shortened by 6 bases and J by 0 bases, with 15 bases between the two germline ends. CDR3 nucleotides: TGCGCCAGCAGACCCAGGACATCTCGCTCTGGAAACACCATATATTTT. It codes for CASRPRTSRSGNTIYF.

This clone was counted a single time. The chain recombines TRBV5-1 with TRBJ2-3; 7 bases are a match to TRBD1. Germline V gives CDR1 SGHRS, CDR2 YFSETQ. The CDR3 has 14 amino acids. Unmatched junction bases numbered 5, after V lost 5 bases and J lost 2 bases. CDR3 bases: TGCGCCAGCAGATTGACAGGGTACACAGATACGCAGTATTTT. Protein: CASRLTGYTDTQYF.

The chain uses TRBV25-1 and TRBJ1-2; D gene ambiguous. The V gene's germline CDR1 is MGHDK and CDR2 SYGVNS. The CDR3 has 14 residues. V was pared by 3 bases and J by 8 bases, with 16 bases between. The CDR3 DNA reads as TGTGCCAGCAGTGAGGAAGGCGTGGGCGGGGGCTACACCTTC. Amino acids: CASSEEGVGGGYTF.

This clone occurred a few times. The chain employs TRBV6-4 and TRBJ2-1; perhaps TRBD1 as D (5 bases). V lost 2 bases and J lost 7, with 15 bases in between. Germline CDR1 and CDR2: MRHNA and SNTAGT. The CDR3 covers 15 residues. CDR3 amino acids: CASSDGRGEANEQFF. The CDR3 coding sequence is TGTGCCAGCAGTGACGGTAGGGGTGAGGCAAATGAGCAGTTCTTC.

The chain is built from TRBV6-6 and TRBJ1-1, with D uncertain. This CDR3 has 12 amino acids. Germline-derived CDR1 and CDR2 are MNHNY and SVGAGI (reference sequence). V was cut by 5 bases and J by 0 bases, with 4 bases left in between. The CDR3 DNA sequence: TGTGCCAGCAGTCGGGTGAACACTGAAGCTTTCTTT. Translated, it gives CASSRVNTEAFF.

This clone was picked up a small number of times. The V gene is TRBV29-1, the J gene TRBJ2-3; 11 bases line up with TRBD2. Germline V CDR1 and CDR2: SQVTM, ANQGSEA. The CDR3 covers 15 residues. The V gene end was trimmed by 4 bases and the J gene end by 0 bases; junction bases not matched to a gene: 3. The CDR3 reads CSVVSGRASTDTQYF. The CDR3 nucleotides read TGCAGCGTTGTTAGCGGGAGGGCTAGCACAGATACGCAGTATTTT.

Concerning this clone itself: This same CDR3 is encoded by further DNA sequences in the sample. The V gene is TRBV6-1, the J gene TRBJ1-1; 9 bases line up with TRBD1. Per germline, CDR1 MNHNS and CDR2 SASEGT. The CDR3 consists of 13 residues. V dropped 8 bases and J dropped 4; count of bases not matched to a gene: 5. In DNA form, the CDR3 reads TGTGCCAGCCGGGACAGGGCTTTCACTGAAGCTTTCTTT. It is translated as CASRDRAFTEAFF.

The chain couples TRBV11-2 to TRBJ1-2; D not certain. The CDR3 has 11 residues. Per the germline V gene, CDR1 is SGHAT and CDR2 is FQNNGV. Trimming removed 5 bases from V and 2 bases from J, with 3 bases in between. The CDR3 sequence: CASSQNYGYTF. The CDR3 nucleotides are TGTGCCAGCAGCCAGAACTATGGCTACACCTTC.